A single sample is the source of the 22 T cell receptor beta chains below, sequenced in a study of T-cell memory formation after mild COVID-19. TCRdb recomputed calls from the 5' RACE reads with MiXCR, one row per CDR3 protein. Of 530,000 or so distinct CDR3 sequences listed, 17% are singletons. The sample was PBMCs or a T cell subset sorted from them (not recorded which). The source is an adult woman who had mild COVID-19 (a few samples of this study predate the infection). Cell type and time point are not known.

Only a few counts were recorded for this clonotype. The V call is TRBV11-2, the J call TRBJ2-3; D may be TRBD1 (6 bases). Germline V gives CDR1 SGHAT, CDR2 FQNNGV. CDR3 length: 18 residues. Trimming removed 5 bases from V and 1 base from J, with 22 bases in between. This CDR3 is CASSQPRAGARGTDTQYF. In DNA, the CDR3 is TGTGCCAGCAGCCAACCTCGCGCAGGGGCGAGGGGCACAGATACGCAGTATTTT.

J is TRBJ2-3 and V is TRBV12-3 or TRBV12-4; 7 nucleotides line up with TRBD1. The CDR3 contains 14 residues. The J segment lost 4 bases and the V segment lost 8 bases, leaving 9 bases of the junction unmatched. CDR3 DNA sequence: TGTGCCAGCCTCAGACAGGGACGACCAGATACGCAGTATTTT. Amino acids: CASLRQGRPDTQYF.

Many counts were recorded for this clonotype. The chain couples TRBV4-1 to TRBJ2-4, with 13 positions matching TRBD2. The CDR3 is made up of 17 amino acids. With V trimmed by 0 bases and J by 6 bases, 5 bases remained unmatched. CDR1 is MGHRA and CDR2 is YSYEKL in the germline V gene. The CDR3 protein is CASSQDVTSGGRNIQYF. The DNA for the CDR3 is TGCGCCAGCAGCCAAGATGTGACTAGCGGGGGGAGAAACATTCAGTACTTC.

The chain joins TRBV15 to TRBJ2-7; 8 nucleotides match TRBD2. Per the germline V gene, CDR1 is LNHNV and CDR2 is YYDKDF (reference sequence). The CDR3 runs 14 residues. V trimming: 3 bases; J trimming: 4 bases; junction bases outside the gene matches: 5. The CDR3: CATSRSSGDYEQYF. The DNA of the CDR3 is TGTGCCACCAGCAGGAGTAGCGGGGATTACGAGCAGTACTTC.

This clonotype turned up a few times. V is TRBV27 and J is TRBJ1-2; TRBD1 might be the D (6 bases). V was clipped by 2 bases and J by 8 bases, with 12 bases between them. The V gene's germline CDR1 is MNHEY and CDR2 SMNVEV (reference sequence). The CDR3 covers 13 residues. CDR3 sequence (DNA): TGTGCCAGCAGTTTACAGGGGTTGCGGGGCTACACCTTC. Translated: CASSLQGLRGYTF.

The chain joins TRBV12-3 or TRBV12-4 to TRBJ1-5, with a possible D match to TRBD1 (6 bases). Trimming took 3 bases from V and 3 from J, leaving 12 bases between them. This CDR3 spans 15 amino acids. The CDR3 coding sequence is TGTGCCAGCAGTTTTCGGGGGACACACAATCAGCCCCAGCATTTT. It encodes CASSFRGTHNQPQHF.

J is TRBJ2-7 and V is TRBV7-2; TRBD1 is a possible D gene (5 bases). Germline-derived CDR1 and CDR2 are SGHTA and FQGNSA. The CDR3 runs to 14 residues. V lost 1 base, J lost 2 bases, and 9 bases lay in between. This CDR3 is CASSLELGAYEQYF. DNA of the CDR3: TGTGCCAGCAGCTTAGAATTAGGGGCCTACGAGCAGTACTTC. The variable domain in full, with the rest retrieved from reference TRBV7-2 and TRBJ2-7, is GAGVSQSPSNKVTEKGKDVELRCDPISGHTALYWYRQSLGQGLEFLIYFQGNSAPDKSGLPSDRFSAERTGGSVSTLTIQRTQQEDSAVYLCASSLELGAYEQYFGPGTRLTVT.

The chain couples TRBV4-1 to TRBJ2-1; 11 bases fit TRBD2. CDR1 and CDR2 from the germline V gene are MGHRA and YSYEKL. CDR3 length equals 17 residues. The V and J ends lost 3 bases and 5 bases, in that order; junction bases with no gene match: 9. CDR3 bases: TGCGCCAGCAGCCATCTTATAGCGGGAGGGCGTAACAATGAGCAGTTCTTC. This codes for CASSHLIAGGRNNEQFF.

The chain has TRBV4-3 and TRBJ2-1; maybe TRBD2 (5 bases). V lost 4 bases, J lost 10 bases, and 14 bases lay in between. CDR3 length equals 13 residues. Germline V gene lookup returns CDR1 LGHNA and CDR2 YSLEER. CDR3: CASSPPGFLEQFF. CDR3 bases: TGCGCCAGCAGCCCACCGGGATTCTTGGAGCAGTTCTTC.

The chain uses TRBV2 and TRBJ2-1; a possible D gene is TRBD2 (6 bases). The V gene lost 5 bases and the J gene lost 5 bases, with 10 bases spanning the gap. Germline V gene data show CDR1 as SNHLY and CDR2 as FYNNEI. The CDR3 extends over 13 amino acids. This CDR3 reads CASSTPGDNEQFF. As DNA, the CDR3 is TGTGCCAGCAGTACCCCGGGGGACAATGAGCAGTTCTTC.

This clonotype was detected a few times. The chain is built from TRBV25-1 and TRBJ2-2, with D unresolved. Germline V lookup: CDR1 MGHDK, CDR2 SYGVNS. Trimming took off 3 bases at V and 2 bases at J, with 10 bases between the two ends. The CDR3 is 15 amino acids. In DNA form, the CDR3 reads TGTGCCAGCAGTGAGTGGACGGAAAACACCGGGGAGCTGTTTTTT. Translating it yields CASSEWTENTGELFF.

The rearrangement links TRBV5-5 to TRBJ1-1; the D gene is possibly TRBD1 (5 bases). Trimming took 2 bases from V and 6 from J, leaving 17 bases between them. The CDR3 loop spans 15 amino acids. Germline CDR1 is SGHKS and CDR2 is YYEKEE (reference sequence). The CDR3 nucleotides read TGTGCCAGCAGCTTTGTGGCAGGGAGTTTCGCTGAAGCTTTCTTT. The encoded protein is CASSFVAGSFAEAFF. Full variable domain (missing parts from reference TRBV5-5 and TRBJ1-1): DAGVTQSPTHLIKTRGQQVTLRCSPISGHKSVSWYQQVLGQGPQFIFQYYEKEERGRGNFPDRFSARQFPNYSSELNVNALLLGDSALYLCASSFVAGSFAEAFFGQGTRLTVV.

This clonotype was detected only a few times. This sequence joins TRBV18 and TRBJ2-5; the D is unclear. The CDR3 loop spans 11 amino acids. Trimming cost V 2 bases and J 7 bases, with 5 bases left between them. From germline, CDR1 is KGHSH and CDR2 LQKENI. CDR3 bases: TGTGCCAGCTCACCAGCCCGGACCCAGTACTTC. It is translated as CASSPARTQYF.

This clonotype has a handful of counts. This chain joins TRBV18 and TRBJ2-4, with D perhaps matching TRBD1 or TRBD2 (6 bases each). Germline CDR1 is KGHSH and CDR2 is LQKENI. The CDR3 runs 12 residues. V was clipped by 6 bases and J by 9 bases, with 12 bases between them. The CDR3 loop reads CASSLGGGIQYF. Written as DNA, the CDR3 is TGTGCCAGCTCCCTCGGGGGCGGCATTCAGTACTTC.

The V and J genes are TRBV13 and TRBJ1-2, with a weak D call TRBD1 (6 bases). Per the germline V gene, CDR1 is PRHDT and CDR2 is FYEKMQ (reference sequence). V lost 6 bases and J lost 3, with 11 bases in between. This CDR3 is built from 13 residues. The CDR3 nucleotides read TGTGCCAGCAGACCCCCAGGGGACTATGGCTACACCTTC. It yields the protein CASRPPGDYGYTF.

This clonotype has a handful of counts. J is TRBJ1-1 and V is TRBV9, with D unclear. The germline gives CDR1 SGDLS, CDR2 YYNGEE. The CDR3 loop spans 13 amino acids. V shed 2 bases and J shed 4 bases, with 9 bases lying between them. CDR3 protein: CASSVYGGTEAFF. The CDR3 DNA is TGTGCCAGCAGCGTTTACGGTGGCACTGAAGCTTTCTTT.

The chain joins TRBV24-1 to TRBJ2-3; no firm D call. Per the germline V gene, CDR1 is KGHDR and CDR2 is SFDVKD. Between the trimmed V and J ends, which lost 3 bases and 6 bases, there was a span of 9 bases. The length of the CDR3 is 13 residues. CDR3 residues: CATSDARMDTQYF. The CDR3 nucleotides read TGTGCCACCAGTGATGCCCGGATGGATACGCAGTATTTT.

This clonotype was recorded at least ten times. The chain combines TRBV7-9 with TRBJ2-3, with TRBD1 identical over 8 bases. The CDR3 has 15 amino acids. V lost 5 bases to trimming and J lost 1 base; unmatched junction nucleotides: 5. Germline lookup yields CDR1 SEHNR and CDR2 FQNEAQ (reference sequence). CDR3 residues: CASSPQGARTDTQYF. The CDR3 nucleotides are TGTGCCAGCAGCCCTCAGGGGGCTCGCACAGATACGCAGTATTTT.

This rearrangement joins TRBV20-1 to TRBJ2-2; a possible D gene is TRBD2 (7 bases). The V and J ends lost 2 bases and 5 bases respectively, with 15 bases between them. The length of the CDR3 is 15 residues. Germline V gene data show CDR1 as DFQATT and CDR2 as SNEGSKA (reference sequence). The chain's CDR3 is CSARKGGSGTGELFF. CDR3 in DNA: TGCAGTGCTAGAAAGGGGGGGAGTGGAACCGGGGAGCTGTTTTTT.

This clonotype was seen a few times. J is TRBJ2-3 and V is TRBV12-3 or TRBV12-4; tentatively, D is TRBD1 or TRBD2 (5 bases each). The CDR3 is 18 residues long. V was cut by 4 bases and J by 4 bases, with 24 bases left in between. The CDR3 nucleotides are TGTGCCAGCAGTTATCCTAGTGCCGGGACCCTAGGAGCAGATACGCAGTATTTT. Its protein product is CASSYPSAGTLGADTQYF.

This clonotype was seen more than once but under ten times. CDR3 sequence reads: CSVADFGSAGELFF. The CDR3 DNA follows: TGCAGCGTTGCGGACTTTGGGTCCGCCGGGGAGCTGTTTTTT. This sequence joins TRBV29-1 and TRBJ2-2; a weak D match, TRBD2 (5 bases). The CDR3 is 14 residues long. Germline CDR1 and CDR2: SQVTM and ANQGSEA. Trimming took off 4 bases at V and 6 bases at J, with 15 bases between the two ends.

V gene TRBV29-1 combines with J gene TRBJ1-1; possible D gene TRBD1, 6 bases. The germline gives CDR1 SQVTM, CDR2 ANQGSEA. This CDR3 region has 12 residues. The germline V and J ends were trimmed by 8 bases and 4 bases, with 14 bases remaining between them. CDR3 in DNA: TGCAGCTGCCGACCCAGGGGCACTGAAGCTTTCTTT. Translating gives CSCRPRGTEAFF.